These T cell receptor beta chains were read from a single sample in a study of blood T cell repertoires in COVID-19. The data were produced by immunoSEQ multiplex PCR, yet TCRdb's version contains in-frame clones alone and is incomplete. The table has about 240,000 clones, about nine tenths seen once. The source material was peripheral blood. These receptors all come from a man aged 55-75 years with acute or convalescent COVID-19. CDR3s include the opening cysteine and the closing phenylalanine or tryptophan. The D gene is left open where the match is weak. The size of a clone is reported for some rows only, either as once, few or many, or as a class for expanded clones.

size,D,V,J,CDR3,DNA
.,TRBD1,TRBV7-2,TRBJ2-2,CASSFGQGYTGELFF,TGTGCCAGCAGCTTTGGACAGGGGTACACCGGGGAGCTGTTTTTT
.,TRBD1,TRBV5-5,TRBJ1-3,CASTRGAFENTIYF,TGTGCCAGCACCAGGGGGGCTTTTGAAAACACCATATATTTT
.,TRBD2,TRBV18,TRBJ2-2,CASSVRGLAGHNTGELFF,TGTGCCAGCTCTGTCCGGGGACTAGCGGGACATAACACCGGGGAGCTGTTTTTT
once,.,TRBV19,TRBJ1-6,CASSTLGGSPLHF,TGTGCCAGTAGTACGTTAGGAGGTTCACCCCTCCACTTT
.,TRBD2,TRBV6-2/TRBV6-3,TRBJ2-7,CASSYSSREYGEQYF,TGTGCCAGCAGTTACTCGTCGCGGGAGTACGGAGAGCAGTACTTC
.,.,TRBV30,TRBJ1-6,CAWNSAQGNSPLHF,TGTGCCTGGAATAGTGCGCAGGGCAATTCACCCCTCCACTTT
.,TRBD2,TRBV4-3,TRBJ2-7,CASSRGTSGDYEQYF,TGCGCCAGCAGCCGAGGGACTAGCGGGGACTACGAGCAGTACTTC
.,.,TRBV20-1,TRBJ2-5,CSASAGEIQETQYF,TGCAGTGCTAGTGCAGGGGAAATACAAGAGACCCAGTACTTC
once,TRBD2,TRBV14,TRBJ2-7,CASSPTSGRAYEQYF,TGTGCCAGCAGCCCTACTAGCGGGAGGGCCTACGAGCAGTACTTC
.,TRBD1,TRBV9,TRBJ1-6,CASSALGQGSSPLHF,TGTGCCAGCAGCGCCCTGGGACAGGGAAGCTCACCCCTCCACTTT
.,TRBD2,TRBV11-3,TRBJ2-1,CASSLAYSGRAINNEQFF,TGTGCCAGCAGCTTAGCGTACAGCGGGAGGGCAATAAACAATGAGCAGTTCTTC
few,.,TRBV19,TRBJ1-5,CASSTLIRGNNQPQHF,TGTGCCAGTAGTACCCTCATCAGGGGAAACAATCAGCCCCAGCATTTT
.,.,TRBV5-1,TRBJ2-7,CASSSPARTDPYEQYF,TGCGCCAGCAGCTCCCCCGCCAGGACAGACCCCTACGAGCAGTACTTC
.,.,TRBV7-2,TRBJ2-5,CASSLRGDKETQYF,TGTGCCAGCAGCTTAAGAGGGGACAAAGAGACCCAGTACTTC
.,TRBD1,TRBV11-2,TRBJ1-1,CASSLGVGTGGMNTEAFF,TGTGCCAGCAGCTTAGGGGTGGGGACAGGGGGCATGAACACTGAAGCTTTCTTT
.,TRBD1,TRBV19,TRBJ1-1,CATSNRGLHTEAFF,TGTGCCACTTCGAACAGGGGGCTGCACACTGAAGCTTTCTTT
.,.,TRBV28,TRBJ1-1,CASTVIGGTEAFF,TGTGCCAGCACCGTAATTGGGGGGACTGAAGCTTTCTTT
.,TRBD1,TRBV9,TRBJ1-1,CASSADRGWGTEAFF,TGTGCCAGCAGCGCGGACAGGGGTTGGGGGACTGAAGCTTTCTTT
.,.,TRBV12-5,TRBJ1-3,CASGPLYTGRSGNTIYF,TGTGCTAGTGGCCCCCTTTATACAGGCCGCTCTGGAAACACCATATATTTT
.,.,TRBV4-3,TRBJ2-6,CASSQDAGSGSGANVLTF,TGCGCCAGCAGCCAAGATGCGGGGTCCGGCTCTGGGGCCAACGTCCTGACTTTC
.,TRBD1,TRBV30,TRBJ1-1,CAWSVRTGGFTEAFF,TGTGCCTGGAGTGTACGGACAGGGGGATTCACTGAAGCTTTCTTT
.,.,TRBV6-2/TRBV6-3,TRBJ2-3,CASSYDGAKPDTQYF,TGTGCCAGCAGTTACGATGGGGCAAAACCGGATACGCAGTATTTT
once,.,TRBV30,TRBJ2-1,CACARRENEQFF,TGTGCCTGTGCTAGGAGGGAAAATGAGCAGTTCTTC
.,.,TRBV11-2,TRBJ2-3,CASSSWTGTDTQYF,TGTGCCAGCAGCTCATGGACTGGCACAGATACGCAGTATTTT
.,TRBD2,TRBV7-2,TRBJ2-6,CATGGGTAGANVLTF,TGTGCCACCGGGGGGGGCACTGCTGGGGCCAACGTCCTGACTTTC
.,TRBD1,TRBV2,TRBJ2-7,CASSRQGVNEQYF,TGTGCCAGCAGTCGACAGGGGGTGAACGAGCAGTACTTC
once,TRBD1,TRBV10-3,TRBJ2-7,CAISDSDRGYEQYF,TGTGCCATCAGTGATTCGGACAGGGGCTACGAGCAGTACTTC
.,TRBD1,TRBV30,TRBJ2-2,CAWSDDRGNTGELFF,TGTGCCTGGAGTGACGACAGGGGTAACACCGGGGAGCTGTTTTTT
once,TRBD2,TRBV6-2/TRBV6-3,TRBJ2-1,CASSRLAGGPQFF,TGTGCCAGCAGCCGACTAGCGGGAGGGCCTCAGTTCTTC
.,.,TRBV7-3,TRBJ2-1,CASSSGSDEQFF,TGTGCCAGCAGCTCCGGGTCCGATGAGCAGTTCTTC
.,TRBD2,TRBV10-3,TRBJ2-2,CAIRTGLAGVDTGELFF,TGTGCCATCAGGACAGGACTAGCGGGAGTGGACACCGGGGAGCTGTTTTTT
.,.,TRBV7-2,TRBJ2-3,CASSGGDGASTDTQYF,TGTGCCAGCAGCGGAGGTGATGGAGCTAGCACAGATACGCAGTATTTT
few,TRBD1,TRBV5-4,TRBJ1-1,CASSPRTGNTEAFF,TGTGCCAGCAGCCCCCGGACAGGGAACACTGAAGCTTTCTTT
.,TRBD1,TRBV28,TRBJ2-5,CASKKTGGRETQYF,TGTGCCAGCAAAAAGACAGGGGGCCGGGAGACCCAGTACTTC
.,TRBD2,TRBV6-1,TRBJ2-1,CASSAAGGGDNEQFF,TGTGCCAGCAGTGCAGCGGGAGGAGGAGACAATGAGCAGTTCTTC